The source of this T cell receptor beta chain is a study of blood T cell repertoires in COVID-19. Study as a whole: Researchers got acute and convalescent COVID-19 samples from the United States, Italy and Spain. The analysed material was cDNA or gDNA that came from T cells, B-cell-depleted T cells, or PBMCs.

Authors' methods: Reference gene primer amplification yielded estimated nucleated cell counts. The protocol was immunoSEQ multiplex PCR, while the TCRdb copy is restricted to in-frame clones and leaves out a portion. That table gives V, J and clone size, and the DNA gave D and trimming. The repertoire includes fewer than 150,000 clones, 90% of them detected once, and 4.6% sits in the top ten. Deletions cut 5 bases from V and 0 bases from J, with 7 bases between. This CDR3 is built from 13 residues. CDR1 is SGHDN and CDR2 is FVKESK in the germline V gene. The chain has TRBV14 and TRBJ1-1; the D is unclear. Sequencing input: peripheral blood. The clonotype was recovered from a woman between 45 and 65 years old with acute or convalescent COVID-19. The CDR3 sequence: CASSSFVNTEAFF. For the CDR3, the DNA is TGTGCCAGCAGCTCTTTCGTGAACACTGAAGCTTTCTTT.